These T cell receptor beta chains were read from a single sample in a study of T cells in Graves' hyperthyroidism and ophthalmopathy. TCRdb ran MiXCR on the multiplex PCR reads and lists one entry per CDR3 protein. The table lists around 520,000 distinct CDR3 sequences, about 24% of them singletons, with 11% in the top ten. The sequencing sample was made of blood. All receptors derive from a woman under 40 with Graves' ophthalmopathy. The CDR3 runs from the conserved cysteine through the conserved F or W. Fields, in order: V gene, D gene, clone size, J gene, CDR3 protein, CDR3 DNA. The D gene is left open where the match is weak. Clone size, where shown, is once, few, many, or a class for clones that have expanded.

v_gene: TRBV18; d_gene: -; abundance: many; j_gene: TRBJ1-5; CDR3aa: CASSPPWEGQSNQPQHF; CDR3nt: TGTGCCAGCTCACCACCCTGGGAAGGCCAGAGCAATCAGCCCCAGCATTTT
v_gene: TRBV6-1; d_gene: -; abundance: -; j_gene: TRBJ2-7; CDR3aa: CASRESGSYEQYF; CDR3nt: TGTGCCAGCAGGGAAAGTGGGTCCTACGAGCAGTACTTC
v_gene: TRBV20-1; d_gene: -; abundance: many; j_gene: TRBJ1-5; CDR3aa: CSAKPPNRVNQPQHF; CDR3nt: TGCAGTGCTAAACCTCCTAACAGGGTTAATCAGCCCCAGCATTTT
v_gene: TRBV27; d_gene: -; abundance: many; j_gene: TRBJ1-5; CDR3aa: CASSFTGPNQPQHF; CDR3nt: TGTGCCAGCAGTTTCACGGGTCCGAATCAGCCCCAGCATTTT
v_gene: TRBV14; d_gene: -; abundance: -; j_gene: TRBJ1-2; CDR3aa: CASSPQATYGYTF; CDR3nt: TGTGCCAGCAGCCCGCAAGCCACCTATGGCTACACCTTC
v_gene: TRBV9; d_gene: -; abundance: many; j_gene: TRBJ1-1; CDR3aa: CASSGVGAGPNTEAFF; CDR3nt: TGTGCCAGCAGCGGGGTAGGGGCAGGGCCGAACACTGAAGCTTTCTTT
v_gene: TRBV20-1; d_gene: -; abundance: many; j_gene: TRBJ1-2; CDR3aa: CSASRRDRNYGYTF; CDR3nt: TGCAGTGCTAGTCGTCGGGATAGAAACTATGGCTACACCTTC
v_gene: TRBV10-3; d_gene: TRBD1; abundance: -; j_gene: TRBJ1-1; CDR3aa: CAIEPGGGTEALF; CDR3nt: TGTGCCATAGAACCAGGGGGTGGGACTGAAGCTTTGTTT
v_gene: TRBV6-5; d_gene: -; abundance: many; j_gene: TRBJ1-1; CDR3aa: CASSYGPRPDEAFF; CDR3nt: TGTGCCAGCAGTTATGGCCCCCGGCCGGATGAAGCTTTCTTT
v_gene: TRBV6-2/TRBV6-3; d_gene: TRBD2; abundance: many; j_gene: TRBJ2-5; CDR3aa: CASSLGTSGGPLQTQYF; CDR3nt: TGTGCCAGCAGTCTTGGGACTAGCGGGGGACCATTACAGACCCAGTACTTC
v_gene: TRBV11-2; d_gene: -; abundance: few; j_gene: TRBJ2-7; CDR3aa: CASSRPISGAQYF; CDR3nt: TGTGCCAGCAGCCGACCGATTAGTGGGGCGCAGTACTTC
v_gene: TRBV5-1; d_gene: TRBD1; abundance: -; j_gene: TRBJ2-2; CDR3aa: CASSLRDRDTGELFF; CDR3nt: TGCGCCAGCAGCCTCCGGGACAGGGACACCGGGGAGCTGTTTTTT
v_gene: TRBV6-2/TRBV6-3; d_gene: -; abundance: -; j_gene: TRBJ1-3; CDR3aa: CASSYRNRELTGNTIYF; CDR3nt: TGTGCCAGCAGTTACCGGAACAGGGAACTAACTGGAAACACCATATATTTT
v_gene: TRBV18; d_gene: -; abundance: many; j_gene: TRBJ2-7; CDR3aa: CASSGVAQTYEQYF; CDR3nt: TGTGCCAGCTCGGGAGTGGCCCAAACCTACGAGCAGTACTTC
v_gene: TRBV18; d_gene: -; abundance: -; j_gene: TRBJ1-1; CDR3aa: CASSPRTDLMNTEAFF; CDR3nt: TGTGCCAGCTCACCAAGGACTGACCTTATGAACACTGAAGCTTTCTTT
v_gene: TRBV5-1; d_gene: TRBD2; abundance: -; j_gene: TRBJ2-7; CDR3aa: CASSLDQLAGAYEQYF; CDR3nt: TGCGCCAGCAGCTTGGACCAACTAGCGGGAGCCTACGAGCAGTACTTC
v_gene: TRBV6-2/TRBV6-3; d_gene: -; abundance: many; j_gene: TRBJ2-7; CDR3aa: CASSSTIERGYEQYF; CDR3nt: TGTGCCAGCAGTTCGACTATCGAGAGGGGCTACGAGCAGTACTTC
v_gene: TRBV24-1; d_gene: TRBD2; abundance: -; j_gene: TRBJ2-2; CDR3aa: CATSDPGLAGGELFF; CDR3nt: TGTGCCACCAGTGATCCGGGACTAGCGGGCGGGGAGCTGTTTTTT
v_gene: TRBV7-9; d_gene: -; abundance: -; j_gene: TRBJ1-2; CDR3aa: CASSLDRAEGYTF; CDR3nt: TGTGCCAGCAGCTTAGACAGGGCGGAAGGCTACACCTTC
v_gene: TRBV20-1; d_gene: -; abundance: many; j_gene: TRBJ1-5; CDR3aa: CSAIREREPQHF; CDR3nt: TGCAGTGCTATCAGAGAAAGAGAGCCCCAGCATTTT
v_gene: TRBV12-3/TRBV12-4; d_gene: -; abundance: few; j_gene: TRBJ2-3; CDR3aa: CASSPREQLTDTQYF; CDR3nt: TGTGCCAGCAGTCCGCGGGAACAGCTTACAGATACGCAGTATTTT
v_gene: TRBV6-1; d_gene: TRBD1; abundance: many; j_gene: TRBJ2-7; CDR3aa: CASRPPGQGSYEQYF; CDR3nt: TGTGCCAGCAGACCTCCGGGACAGGGGTCATACGAGCAGTACTTC
v_gene: TRBV30; d_gene: -; abundance: -; j_gene: TRBJ1-2; CDR3aa: CAWSSGSYGYTF; CDR3nt: TGTGCCTGGAGTTCTGGGTCCTATGGCTACACCTTC